This T cell receptor (beta chain) was retrieved from a study of Graves' ophthalmopathy and Graves' hyperthyroidism. On the study more broadly: Ophthalmopathy not arising within 18 months of follow-up defined hyperthyroidism as stable.

About this clonotype itself: The antigen is not known.

The sequenced template was RNA, covering the TCR beta CDR3 region. First-round RT-PCR relied on HTBI primers, and a second-round multiplex PCR came next. TCRdb reprocessed the multiplex PCR reads via MiXCR and lists one record per CDR3 protein. In the table there are about 600,000 distinct CDR3 sequences, 35% to 40% of which are singletons. Germline CDR1 reads SEHNR; CDR2 reads FQNEAQ (reference sequence). CDR3 size: 16 residues. Study-wide points: In blood, most expanded thyroid clonotypes above 0.001 frequency were also detected.

The receptor was isolated from an adult man with Graves' hyperthyroidism. V is TRBV7-9 and J is TRBJ2-7; 10 nucleotides align to TRBD2. The DNA end is a closer match to TRBJ2-1, so the J assignment may be wrong. Sequences were obtained from peripheral blood or thyroid tissue (not recorded which). The CDR3: CASSPPLAGAYNEQFF. The CDR3 DNA reads TGTGCCAGCAGCCCCCCGCTAGCGGGAGCCTACAATGAGCAGTTCTTC.